This T cell receptor (beta chain) was recovered during a study of blood T cell repertoires in COVID-19. Here immunoSEQ multiplex PCR was the method, and the copy in TCRdb shows in-frame clones only, minus some. This sample has over 200,000 clones, with about 86% found just once. The source material was peripheral blood. The sequence derives from a man aged 35 to 55 with active or convalescent COVID-19.

The CDR3 here is CAWSVGAGRNNEQFF. The CDR3 bases are TGTGCCTGGAGTGTGGGGGCAGGGAGAAACAATGAGCAGTTCTTC. The gene calls are TRBV30 and TRBJ2-1; possibly TRBD1 for D (6 bases). CDR1 is GTSNPN, CDR2 SVGIG, per germline (reference sequence). Trimming removed 0 bases at V and 5 bases at J, with 14 bases between. This CDR3 has 15 residues.